This T cell receptor beta chain was captured in a study of post-analysis software for immune sequencing data. Overall study: Included among the disease courses, which were recorded for the cohort, were relapsing-remitting, secondary progressive and progressive-relapsing multiple sclerosis. Study findings and constraints: Several TRBV segments occurring more often in patients than controls included TRBV5-6, TRBV5-1 and TRBV20-1. Strong co-clustering by F measure was evident for samples that had been prepared in the same batch. Controls showed significantly higher normalized Chao1 diversity than did multiple sclerosis patients.

Libraries were made from TCR beta cDNA, and they carried unique molecular identifiers. cDNA molecules numbering about 490,000 came from roughly 1 to 10 million T cells. TCRdb passed the PCR reads through MiXCR, listing each CDR3 protein once. The profile shows roughly 800,000 distinct CDR3 sequences, roughly 46% of them singletons. To note about this clonotype: Its antigen is undetermined.

V was pared by 0 bases and J by 3 bases, with 6 bases of the junction left unmatched. Germline values: CDR1 MNHEY, CDR2 SVGEGT. The CDR3 runs to 16 residues. Sequenced input: blood. The clonotype comes from a girl between 5 and 17 years old with multiple sclerosis. The rearrangement joins TRBV6-2 or TRBV6-3 to TRBJ2-3; the match to TRBD2 covers 7 bases. As DNA, the CDR3 is TGTGCCAGCAGTTACTCCCAGCGGGAACTGACAGATACGCAGTATTTT. Translating gives CASSYSQRELTDTQYF.